A selection of T cell receptor beta chains follows, all from one sample in a study of T cells in Graves' hyperthyroidism and ophthalmopathy. MiXCR, applied by TCRdb to the multiplex PCR reads, yields one record per CDR3 protein. The sample consists of hundreds of thousands of distinct CDR3 sequences, roughly a sixth of them appearing once. The sample was blood. The receptors originated from a woman between 50 and 59 years old with Graves' hyperthyroidism that later progressed to Graves' ophthalmopathy. Both conserved end residues are part of each CDR3. Each record gives: J gene, V gene, clone size, D gene, CDR3 DNA, CDR3 protein. A D gene is named only where the DNA matches it firmly. Clone size is not always given. Where it is, it says once, few, many or a class for expanded clones.

>TRBJ1-1|TRBV10-3|once|TRBD1
TGTGCCATCAGTGAACCCGGGACAGGGGGAAACACTGAAGCTTTCTTT
CAISEPGTGGNTEAFF
>TRBJ2-3|TRBV9|-|TRBD2
TGTGCCAGCAGCGTAGGGCGGGGGGCTTTCACAGATACGCAGTATTTT
CASSVGRGAFTDTQYF
>TRBJ1-5|TRBV6-6|-|-
TGTGCCAGCAGTTACGGAACTCCGGGTCAGCCCCAGCATTTT
CASSYGTPGQPQHF
>TRBJ2-7|TRBV20-1|once|TRBD2
TGCAGTGCTAAGGGGACTAGCGGGGGGGGACCCTACGAGCAGTACTTC
CSAKGTSGGGPYEQYF
>TRBJ1-5|TRBV12-3/TRBV12-4|many|TRBD1
TGTGCCAGCACCGAGACAGGGAAGGGGTTGCAGCCCCAGCATTTT
CASTETGKGLQPQHF
>TRBJ1-1|TRBV20-1|many|-
TGCAGTGCTATAGGTCGCATGAACACTGAAGCTTTCTTT
CSAIGRMNTEAFF
>TRBJ1-1|TRBV12-3/TRBV12-4|many|-
TGTGCCAGCAGTTCTCAGCCGGGGCTGAACACTGAAGCTTTCTTT
CASSSQPGLNTEAFF
>TRBJ1-2|TRBV20-1|-|-
TGCAGTGCCCCCCCCATGGGAGGGTTGCATGGCTACACCTTC
CSAPPMGGLHGYTF
>TRBJ1-1|TRBV13|-|-
TGTGCCAGCAGCTTATGGGCCAGATGGAGGGGCACTGAAGCTTTCTTT
CASSLWARWRGTEAFF
>TRBJ1-1|TRBV9|many|-
TGTGCCAGCAGCGTAGCGGGGCACACTGAAGCTTTCTTT
CASSVAGHTEAFF
>TRBJ2-7|TRBV20-1|many|-
TGCAGTGCCCGGGCGGATCTAAGGGGCTACGAGCAGTACTTC
CSARADLRGYEQYF
>TRBJ1-2|TRBV27|few|-
TGTGCCAGCAGTTTAACAGGGCATGGCTACACCTTC
CASSLTGHGYTF
>TRBJ1-6|TRBV27|-|-
TGTGCCAGCAGTTTCGGCGGCAGGTTGAATTCACCCCTCCACTTT
CASSFGGRLNSPLHF
>TRBJ2-2|TRBV6-2/TRBV6-3|-|TRBD2
TGTGCCAGCAGTGTACACCTAGCGGGGACTTCGAACACCGGGGAGCTGTTTTTT
CASSVHLAGTSNTGELFF
>TRBJ1-4|TRBV29-1|once|-
TGCAGCGGTCGGGTTGCAACTAATGAAAAACTGTTTTTT
CSGRVATNEKLFF
>TRBJ1-2|TRBV19|-|-
TGTGCCAGTTCAGCAAGGGCAGGGGACTATGGCTACACCTTC
CASSARAGDYGYTF
>TRBJ1-5|TRBV20-1|many|-
TGCAGTGCTAAAGGACCGATTAGCAATCAGCCCCAGCATTTT
CSAKGPISNQPQHF
>TRBJ2-2|TRBV7-7|-|-
TGTGCTAGCAGCAACCCGGAGGGGACCGGGGAGCTGTTTTTT
CASSNPEGTGELFF
>TRBJ2-7|TRBV5-6|-|TRBD1
TGTGCCAGCAGCCCCCTTGCAGGGGGCCGGAACGAGCAGTACTTC
CASSPLAGGRNEQYF
>TRBJ1-1|TRBV28|-|TRBD1
TGTGCCAGCAGTTTGAGGACAGGGCTAGACACTGAAGCTTTCTTT
CASSLRTGLDTEAFF
>TRBJ1-2|TRBV12-3/TRBV12-4|many|TRBD1
TGTGCCAGCAGTTACGACAGGGACGACTATGGCTACACCTTC
CASSYDRDDYGYTF
>TRBJ2-1|TRBV20-1|many|-
TGCAGTGCGGGGGTAGCGGTAGATGAGCAGTTCTTC
CSAGVAVDEQFF
>TRBJ1-4|TRBV5-1|-|-
TGCGCCAGCAGCTTGGTGGCCAGCCAGAATGAAAAACTGTTTTTT
CASSLVASQNEKLFF
>TRBJ2-2|TRBV24-1|few|-
TGTGCCACCAGTGATTTGCCTCCGGGGTTGGGCACCGGGGAGCTGTTTTTT
CATSDLPPGLGTGELFF
>TRBJ2-1|TRBV20-1|few|TRBD2
TGCAGTGCTCGAAGACTAGCGGGGATAACCTACAATGAGCAGTTCTTC
CSARRLAGITYNEQFF
>TRBJ2-1|TRBV7-6|-|-
TGTGCCAGCAGCTTAGAGGTACAGGAAGTCACCTACAATGAGCAGTTCTTC
CASSLEVQEVTYNEQFF
>TRBJ1-4|TRBV6-5|few|TRBD1
TGTGCCAGCAGTTACGGGACAGGGATTAATGAAAAACTGTTTTTT
CASSYGTGINEKLFF
>TRBJ1-1|TRBV19|-|TRBD1
TGTGCCAGTAGTGGAAGACAGGGCGCGAGTACTGAAGCTTTCTTT
CASSGRQGASTEAFF
>TRBJ1-1|TRBV6-1|-|TRBD1
TGTGCCAGCAGAGGGACAGGGGGGTTGAACACTGAAGCTTTCTTT
CASRGTGGLNTEAFF
>TRBJ1-5|TRBV12-3/TRBV12-4|few|TRBD1
TGTGCCAGCAGTTTACGGTCCACAGGGGGTCAGCCCCAGCATTTT
CASSLRSTGGQPQHF
>TRBJ2-1|TRBV11-2|many|-
TGTGCCAGCACCCCCAAGACAGAATCCTACAATGAGCAGTTCTTC
CASTPKTESYNEQFF
>TRBJ2-5|TRBV5-5|-|-
TGCGCCAGCAGCCAAGACAGGAAACGAGGAGAGACCCAGTACTTC
CASSQDRKRGETQYF
>TRBJ1-1|TRBV3-1|-|-
TGTGCCAGCAGCCACCTCCAGAGTAGGACTGAAGCTTTCTTT
CASSHLQSRTEAFF
>TRBJ2-7|TRBV7-2|many|TRBD1
TGTGCCAGCAGCTTAAGGACAGGGGTTCCCTACGAGCAGTACTTC
CASSLRTGVPYEQYF
>TRBJ2-3|TRBV7-9|many|TRBD2
TGTGCCAGCAGCCAACCTCGGCTCGGGGGGGTGACAGATACGCAGTATTTT
CASSQPRLGGVTDTQYF
>TRBJ1-5|TRBV7-8|many|TRBD1
TGTGCCAGCAGCTTAGGGACAGGGGGGAAACAGCCCCAGCATTTT
CASSLGTGGKQPQHF
>TRBJ1-6|TRBV10-3|many|-
TGTGCCATCAGTGCCGGCAGGGAGGCCGCATATTCACCCCTCCACTTT
CAISAGREAAYSPLHF
>TRBJ1-4|TRBV6-2/TRBV6-3|-|-
TGTGCCAGCAGTTATACGGCAGGACTGGGCGAAAAACTGTTTTTT
CASSYTAGLGEKLFF
>TRBJ2-5|TRBV5-1|-|-
TGCGCCAGCAGCTTGAGGGATCAGAGGGAGACCCAGTACTTC
CASSLRDQRETQYF
>TRBJ2-3|TRBV2|many|TRBD2
TGTGCCAGCAGATGGGGACTAGGAGGGATAGATACGCAGTATTTT
CASRWGLGGIDTQYF
>TRBJ2-1|TRBV15|few|-
TGTGCCACCAGCAGAGATATTAGTAATGAGCAGTTCTTC
CATSRDISNEQFF
>TRBJ1-2|TRBV7-6|-|TRBD1
TGTGCCAGCAGCTTAGCCTCCGGGACAGCGGACCTTTACACCTTC
CASSLASGTADLYTF
>TRBJ2-4|TRBV12-3/TRBV12-4|once|TRBD1
TGTGCCAGCAGTTTGTCAGGGGGTTCAGCCAAAAACATTCAGTACTTC
CASSLSGGSAKNIQYF
>TRBJ2-2|TRBV6-4|-|TRBD1
TGTGCCAGCAGCCTCAACAGGGGGTCCACCGGGGAGCTGTTTTTT
CASSLNRGSTGELFF
>TRBJ2-5|TRBV5-1|-|-
TGCGCCAGCAGCCGAGTTCCCGGACGGGCACAAGAGACCCAGTACTTC
CASSRVPGRAQETQYF
>TRBJ2-5|TRBV7-2|many|-
TGTGCCAGCAGCTTAGCCTCCGTGGGGGGAGAGACCCAGTACTTC
CASSLASVGGETQYF
>TRBJ2-7|TRBV27|few|TRBD2
TGTGCCAGCAGTGCGAAATCTAGCGGGGCCTACGAGCAGTACTTC
CASSAKSSGAYEQYF
>TRBJ1-5|TRBV6-1|-|-
TGTGCCAGCAGTGACAATGGCTCACGGGATCAGCCCCAGCATTTT
CASSDNGSRDQPQHF
>TRBJ1-1|TRBV4-1|-|-
TGCGCCAGCAGCCAAGATGACCGGAACACTGAAGCTTTCTTT
CASSQDDRNTEAFF
>TRBJ1-5|TRBV2|-|-
TGTGCCAGCACTGAGGCCCGAAACAATCAGCCCCAGCATTTT
CASTEARNNQPQHF
>TRBJ1-1|TRBV7-2|many|-
TGTGCCAGCAGCCCTAGCTCCGTGAACACTGAAGCTTTCTTT
CASSPSSVNTEAFF
>TRBJ2-1|TRBV7-9|-|TRBD2
TGTGCCAGCAGCTTTGGTGTCAGCGGGGGCGCTGAGCAGTTCTTC
CASSFGVSGGAEQFF
>TRBJ2-6|TRBV14|few|-
TGTGCCAGCAGCCTTGCCCACTCTGGGGCCAACGTCCTGACTTTC
CASSLAHSGANVLTF
>TRBJ2-3|TRBV5-1|many|-
TGCGCCAGCAGCTACCCTGTGGGGGCCAACCCTTGGGCGTCAGATACGCAGTATTTT
CASSYPVGANPWASDTQYF
>TRBJ1-2|TRBV20-1|-|TRBD1
TGCAGTTCAGGGGGGGGCGCGAGCTATGGCTACACCTTC
CSSGGGASYGYTF
>TRBJ2-5|TRBV2|-|TRBD2
TGTGCCAGCAGTTCCCGGACTAGCGGGGGTGAAGGGGAGACCCAGTACTTC
CASSSRTSGGEGETQYF
>TRBJ1-4|TRBV9|-|-
TGTGCCAGCCAACGGCGGGGTAATGAAAAACTGTTTTTT
CASQRRGNEKLFF
>TRBJ2-7|TRBV24-1|-|TRBD2
TGTGCCACCAGTGACCCCACTAGCGGATCCCTGAGGCAGTACTTC
CATSDPTSGSLRQYF
>TRBJ2-7|TRBV7-3|-|-
TGTGCCAGCAGCTTTGAGGAAGGCTACGAGCAGTACTTC
CASSFEEGYEQYF